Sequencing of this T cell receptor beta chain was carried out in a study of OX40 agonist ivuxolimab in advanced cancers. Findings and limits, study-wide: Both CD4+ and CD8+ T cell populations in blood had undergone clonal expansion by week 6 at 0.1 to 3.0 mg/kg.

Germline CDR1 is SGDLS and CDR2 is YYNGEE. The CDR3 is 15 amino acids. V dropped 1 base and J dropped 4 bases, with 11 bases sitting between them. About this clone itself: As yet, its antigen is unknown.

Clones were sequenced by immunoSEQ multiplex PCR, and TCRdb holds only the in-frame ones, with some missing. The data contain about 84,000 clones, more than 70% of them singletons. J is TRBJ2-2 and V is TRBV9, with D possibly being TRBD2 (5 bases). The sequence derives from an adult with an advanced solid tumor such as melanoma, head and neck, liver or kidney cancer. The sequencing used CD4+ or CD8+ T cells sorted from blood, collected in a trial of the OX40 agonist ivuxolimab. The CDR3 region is CASSVSGAPTGELFF. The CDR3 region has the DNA TGTGCCAGCAGCGTAAGCGGTGCGCCCACCGGGGAGCTGTTTTTT. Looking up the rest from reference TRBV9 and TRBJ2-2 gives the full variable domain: DSGVTQTPKHLITATGQRVTLRCSPRSGDLSVYWYQQSLDQGLQFLIQYYNGEERAKGNILERFSAQQFPDLHSELNLSSLELGDSALYFCASSVSGAPTGELFFGEGSRLTVL.